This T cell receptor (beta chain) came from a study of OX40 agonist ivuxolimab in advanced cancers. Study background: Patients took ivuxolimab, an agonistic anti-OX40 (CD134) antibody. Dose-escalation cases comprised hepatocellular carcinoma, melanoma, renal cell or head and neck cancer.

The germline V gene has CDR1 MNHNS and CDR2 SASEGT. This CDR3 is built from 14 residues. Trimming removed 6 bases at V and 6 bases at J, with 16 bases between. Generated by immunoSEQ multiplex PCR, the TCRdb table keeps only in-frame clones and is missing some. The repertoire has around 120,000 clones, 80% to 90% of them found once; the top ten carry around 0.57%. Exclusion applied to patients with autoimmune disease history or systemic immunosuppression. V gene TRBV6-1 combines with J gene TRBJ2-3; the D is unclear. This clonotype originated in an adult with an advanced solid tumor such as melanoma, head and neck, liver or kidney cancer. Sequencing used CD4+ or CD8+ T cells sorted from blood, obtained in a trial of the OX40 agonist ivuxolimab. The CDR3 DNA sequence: TGTGCCAGCAGCCTCACCACCAAAGGCGATACGCAGTATTTT. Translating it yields CASSLTTKGDTQYF.